This T cell receptor (beta chain) was sequenced during a study of blood T cell repertoires in COVID-19. The wider study: Material from acute and convalescent COVID-19 was sourced from the United States, Italy and Spain. T cells, B-cell-depleted T cells, or PBMCs provided the cDNA or gDNA that served as material.

Only in-frame clones appear in the TCRdb table, and some are missing; sequencing was by immunoSEQ multiplex PCR. The repertoire holds approximately 170,000 clones, with about 86% as singletons. Per germline, CDR1 LGHNA and CDR2 YSLEER. V was pared by 1 base and J by 4 bases, with 12 bases of the junction left unmatched. The CDR3 has 19 amino acids. The sample taken for sequencing was peripheral blood. The rearrangement links TRBV4-3 to TRBJ2-2, with TRBD2 matching over 10 bases. The TCR sequence derives from a man between 50 and 59 years old with active or convalescent COVID-19. Written as DNA, the CDR3 is TGCGCCAGCAGCCAAGGTAGTCATGGTAGCGGGGGGTCCACCGGGGAGCTGTTTTTT. Translated: CASSQGSHGSGGSTGELFF.